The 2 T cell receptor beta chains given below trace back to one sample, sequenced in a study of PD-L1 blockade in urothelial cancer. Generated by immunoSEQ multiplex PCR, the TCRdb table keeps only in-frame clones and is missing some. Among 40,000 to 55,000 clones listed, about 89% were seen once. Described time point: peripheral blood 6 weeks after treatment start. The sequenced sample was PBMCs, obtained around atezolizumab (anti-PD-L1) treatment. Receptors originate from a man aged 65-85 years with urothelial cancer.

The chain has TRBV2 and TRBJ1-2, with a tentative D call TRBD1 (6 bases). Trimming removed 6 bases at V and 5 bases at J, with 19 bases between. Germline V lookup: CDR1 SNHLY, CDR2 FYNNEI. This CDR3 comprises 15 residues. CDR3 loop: CASRDTGRFSYGYTF. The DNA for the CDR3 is TGTGCCAGCAGAGATACAGGGCGTTTTAGTTATGGCTACACCTTC.

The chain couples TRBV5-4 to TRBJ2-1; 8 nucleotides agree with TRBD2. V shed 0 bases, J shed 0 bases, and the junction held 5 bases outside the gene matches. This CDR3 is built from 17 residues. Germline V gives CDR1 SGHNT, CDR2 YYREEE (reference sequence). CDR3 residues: CASSLGLSGSSYNEQFF. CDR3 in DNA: TGTGCCAGCAGCTTGGGCCTAAGCGGGAGCTCCTACAATGAGCAGTTCTTC.